The next 23 T cell receptor beta chains were all read from a single sample in a study of T cells after posttransplantation cyclophosphamide. The data were produced by immunoSEQ multiplex PCR, yet TCRdb's version contains in-frame clones alone and is incomplete. The sample consists of thousands of clones, roughly 98% of them appearing once. The sequenced sample consisted of memory CD4+ T cells sorted from PBMCs. All receptors come from a man aged 40-49 years in good health, CMV-negative, and a related stem cell transplant donor.

The chain couples TRBV19 to TRBJ2-4; 7 positions match TRBD2. Germline V gene sequence: CDR1 LNHDA, CDR2 SQIVND (reference sequence). V shed 4 bases, J shed 0 bases, and the junction held 6 bases outside the gene matches. This CDR3 contains 16 residues. CDR3 amino acids: CASSTWDYLAKNIQYF. For the CDR3, the DNA is TGTGCCAGTAGTACCTGGGACTACCTAGCCAAAAACATTCAGTACTTC.

The V gene is TRBV6-1, the J gene TRBJ2-2; no firm D call. V was cut by 4 bases and J by 5 bases, with 11 bases left in between. CDR1 and CDR2 (germline): MNHNS, SASEGT. This CDR3 comprises 14 residues. CDR3 in amino acids: CASSGPSVTGELFF. CDR3 nucleotides: TGTGCCAGCAGTGGTCCGTCCGTTACCGGGGAGCTGTTTTTT.

This clone was detected only once. J is TRBJ2-1 and V is TRBV28, with unresolved D. Trimming cost V 5 bases and J 8 bases, with 16 bases left between them. Germline V CDR1 and CDR2: MDHEN, SYDVKM. This CDR3 region has 14 residues. The CDR3 DNA follows: TGTGCCAGCAGTCCAACGAGTCTAGGTCATGAGCAGTTCTTC. Residues: CASSPTSLGHEQFF.

J is TRBJ2-7 and V is TRBV7-2; D remains unclear. Germline CDR1 SGHTA, CDR2 FQGNSA. The CDR3 covers 15 residues. The V gene lost 5 bases and the J gene lost 2 bases, with 16 bases spanning the gap. CDR3 in DNA: TGTGCCAGCAGCCAAGAGAGAGATATAACCTACGAGCAGTACTTC. Its translation is CASSQERDITYEQYF.

The rearrangement joins TRBV29-1 to TRBJ1-1; maybe TRBD1 (5 bases). Germline V gives CDR1 SQVTM, CDR2 ANQGSEA. This CDR3 contains 13 residues. The V end was cut by 4 bases, the J end by 1 base, with 10 bases between. CDR3 protein: CSVVWGANTEAFF. The DNA for the CDR3 is TGCAGCGTTGTGTGGGGCGCGAACACTGAAGCTTTCTTT.

In this sample, this clone turned up once. The rearrangement links TRBV6-6 to TRBJ2-4; tentatively, D is TRBD2 (6 bases). Per the germline V gene, CDR1 is MNHNY and CDR2 is SVGAGI (reference sequence). Trimming took 5 bases from V and 8 from J, leaving 13 bases between them. The CDR3 has 13 amino acids. CDR3 DNA: TGTGCCAGCAGTCGACTAGTCGAGCACATTCAGTACTTC. Amino acids: CASSRLVEHIQYF.

CDR3: CASSFGGRQETQYF. The CDR3 DNA reads TGTGCCAGCAGCTTTGGAGGCCGCCAAGAGACCCAGTACTTC. The gene calls are TRBV7-2 and TRBJ2-5, with a tentative D call TRBD2 (5 bases). Looked up from germline, CDR1 is SGHTA and CDR2 is FQGNSA. The CDR3 consists of 14 residues. The germline V and J ends were trimmed by 3 bases and 1 base, with 9 bases remaining between them.

The chain uses TRBV19 and TRBJ1-5; 7 nucleotides align to TRBD1. The junction had 3 bases not matched to a gene; V was cut back by 2 bases and J by 11 bases. Germline loops: CDR1 LNHDA, CDR2 SQIVND (reference sequence). The CDR3 runs to 12 residues. CDR3 in DNA: TGTGCCAGTAGTATACACAGGGGAACCCAGCATTTT. It codes for CASSIHRGTQHF.

This chain joins TRBV14 and TRBJ1-1, with D maybe TRBD1 (6 bases). Germline values: CDR1 SGHDN, CDR2 FVKESK. Trimming took 1 base from V and 5 from J, leaving 11 bases between them. CDR3 length: 14 amino acids. The CDR3 DNA reads TGTGCCAGCAGCCAAGTAATGGGGGCAACTGAAGCTTTCTTT. This sequence encodes CASSQVMGATEAFF.

The V call is TRBV27, the J call TRBJ2-5, with 12 positions matching TRBD2. In germline, CDR1 is MNHEY, CDR2 SMNVEV (reference sequence). V shed 0 bases and J 9 bases; nucleotides not matched to a gene: 11. CDR3 length: 17 amino acids. The CDR3 DNA follows: TGTGCCAGCAGTTTATCGTTAGGGACTAGCGGGTCAGGGGCCCAGTACTTC. Translation: CASSLSLGTSGSGAQYF.

The genes are TRBV2 and TRBJ1-5; D possibly corresponds to TRBD1 (5 bases). This CDR3 is built from 14 residues. Trimming stripped 6 bases from V and 1 base from J, with 10 bases between. Germline V gene lookup returns CDR1 SNHLY and CDR2 FYNNEI. Here the CDR3 reads CASSQTVSNQPQHF. CDR3 DNA sequence: TGTGCCAGCAGCCAGACAGTAAGCAATCAGCCCCAGCATTTT.

In this sample, this clone turned up once. The V gene is TRBV19, the J gene TRBJ2-1; a weak D match, TRBD2 (6 bases). The CDR3 length is 14 residues. Germline CDR1 is LNHDA and CDR2 is SQIVND (reference sequence). The germline V and J ends were trimmed by 6 bases and 6 bases, with 15 bases remaining between them. CDR3 DNA: TGTGCCAGTAGGCCCCAACTAGCCCTCAATGAGCAGTTCTTC. Translation gives CASRPQLALNEQFF.

The chain uses TRBV28 and TRBJ2-3; 7 bases map to TRBD1. V gave up 2 bases and J gave up 2 bases; unmatched junction bases: 4. The germline V gene has CDR1 MDHEN and CDR2 SYDVKM. The CDR3 has 15 residues. The CDR3 DNA is TGTGCCAGCAGTTTAGGGGACAGAACCACAGATACGCAGTATTTT. It codes for CASSLGDRTTDTQYF. Supplemented by reference TRBV28 and TRBJ2-3, the full variable domain reads DVKVTQSSRYLVKRTGEKVFLECVQDMDHENMFWYRQDPGLGLRLIYFSYDVKMKEKGDIPEGYSVSREKKERFSLILESASTNQTSMYLCASSLGDRTTDTQYFGPGTRLTVL.

The chain links TRBV5-1 to TRBJ1-1, with D unclear. This CDR3 region has 16 residues. Germline V gives CDR1 SGHRS, CDR2 YFSETQ. The V end lost 4 bases, the J end lost 2 bases, and 18 bases lay between the germline ends. CDR3 coding DNA: TGCGCCAGCAGCCATACTTCGAGGAGCACAAACACTGAAGCTTTCTTT. Protein: CASSHTSRSTNTEAFF.

The chain has TRBV7-8 and TRBJ2-5; 7 positions agree with TRBD2. Germline assignment: CDR1 SGHVS and CDR2 FQNEAQ. This CDR3 region has 18 residues. The J segment lost 2 bases and the V segment lost 4 bases, leaving 16 bases of the junction unmatched. CDR3 loop: CASSSQRTSGTIQETQYF. The CDR3 nucleotides read TGTGCCAGCAGCTCTCAACGTACTTCCGGGACTATACAAGAGACCCAGTACTTC.

This chain connects TRBV29-1 to TRBJ2-7, with 11 bases fitting TRBD2. V gave up 6 bases and J gave up 3 bases; unmatched junction bases: 7. This CDR3 comprises 14 residues. Looked up from germline, CDR1 is SQVTM and CDR2 is ANQGSEA. CDR3 residues: CSVELAGVNYEQYF. The CDR3 DNA is TGCAGCGTCGAACTAGCGGGAGTGAACTACGAGCAGTACTTC.

This clone was seen just once. The chain combines TRBV7-9 with TRBJ1-2, with TRBD1 matching over 8 bases. Germline V gene lookup returns CDR1 SEHNR and CDR2 FQNEAQ (reference sequence). J lost 8 bases, V lost 5 bases, and 10 bases had no gene match. The CDR3 totals 14 residues. CDR3 residues: CASSRDRGSRGYTF. In nucleotides, the CDR3 is TGTGCCAGCAGCCGAGACAGGGGATCACGCGGCTACACCTTC.

The genes are TRBV7-7 and TRBJ2-2, with D possibly TRBD2 on 5 matching bases. The ends were cut back, 4 bases at V and 6 bases at J, with 9 bases in the middle. The CDR3 covers 13 residues. Germline CDR1 and CDR2: SSHAT and FNYEAQ (reference sequence). The DNA of the CDR3 is TGTGCCAGCAGCTCTTACGGGGCCGGGGAGCTGTTTTTT. Amino acids: CASSSYGAGELFF.

The chain recombines TRBV5-1 with TRBJ2-5; 8 bases are a match to TRBD2. Germline CDR1 SGHRS, CDR2 YFSETQ. V gave up 4 bases and J gave up 5 bases; unmatched junction bases: 7. The length of the CDR3 is 14 residues. The CDR3, as DNA: TGCGCCAGCAGCCAACTAGCGGTCCGCGAGACCCAGTACTTC. This gives the protein CASSQLAVRETQYF.

This clone has just one count. The V call is TRBV5-1, the J call TRBJ2-7, with D possibly TRBD2 on 6 matching bases. This CDR3 region has 16 residues. Germline CDR1 and CDR2: SGHRS and YFSETQ. The ends were cut back, 0 bases at V and 3 bases at J, with 16 bases in the middle. The CDR3 sequence: CASSLALGGEFYEQYF. The CDR3 bases are TGCGCCAGCAGCTTGGCCCTCGGGGGAGAGTTCTACGAGCAGTACTTC.

The CDR3 region has the DNA TGTGCCAGTCGACTAGCGGGAGATACGCAGTATTTT. This translates into CASRLAGDTQYF. The rearrangement joins TRBV19 to TRBJ2-3; 10 bases match TRBD2. This CDR3 is 12 amino acids long. The junction had 1 base not matched to a gene; V was cut back by 8 bases and J by 5 bases. Germline V gene sequence: CDR1 LNHDA, CDR2 SQIVND (reference sequence).

The chain couples TRBV20-1 to TRBJ2-5, with D perhaps TRBD2 (5 bases). CDR3 length: 11 amino acids. Germline V lookup: CDR1 DFQATT, CDR2 SNEGSKA (reference sequence). Trimming took 3 bases from V and 3 from J, leaving 5 bases between them. CDR3 DNA sequence: TGCAGTGCTAGCGGGGAAGAGACCCAGTACTTC. Its translation: CSASGEETQYF.

V is TRBV11-3 and J is TRBJ2-1; D is ambiguous. CDR1 and CDR2 (germline): SGHNT, YENEEA. V was clipped by 3 bases and J by 8 bases, with 14 bases between them. The CDR3 extends over 14 amino acids. The CDR3 nucleotides are TGTGCCAGCAGCTTTACTCGAGGTGTGGATGAGCAGTTCTTC. It codes for CASSFTRGVDEQFF.